This T cell receptor beta chain was identified during a study of cytomegalovirus exposure and HLA in healthy donors. Study as a whole: In a later analysis, it was reported that the 110 or so validation repertoires had been produced on the same platform as the 700 or so repertoires belonging to the first cohort.

Assay: immunoSEQ multiplex PCR; the TCRdb copy retains only in-frame clones and omits some. The sample has roughly 60,000 clones, roughly 90% seen once. CDR1 and CDR2 (germline): SGHDT, YYEEEE. Trimming left V 4 bases short and J 8 bases short, with 16 bases between. This CDR3 spans 14 amino acids. The source is a woman in her 30s in good health and CMV-seronegative. The gene calls are TRBV5-6 and TRBJ2-1, with a weak D call TRBD2 (6 bases). The source material was PBMCs. The CDR3 spells CASSRGLPGHEQFF. The CDR3 DNA follows: TGTGCCAGCAGCCGGGGACTTCCGGGCCATGAGCAGTTCTTC.